Detailed here is one TCR beta chain. The data are from a study of T cell changes during pregnancy in multiple sclerosis. Per the germline V gene, CDR1 is SGHNT and CDR2 is YYREEE (reference sequence). The junction had 9 bases not matched to a gene; V was cut back by 4 bases and J by 2 bases. The CDR3 is 16 residues long. Profiled with immunoSEQ multiplex PCR; TCRdb holds only in-frame clones, not every one. The table lists tens of thousands of clones, approximately 91% of them singletons. Here the sequenced sample was peripheral blood, taken in the third trimester of pregnancy. The sequence was obtained from a female donor with multiple sclerosis, enrolled in a pregnancy study. The chain links TRBV5-4 to TRBJ1-3, with TRBD1 matching over 7 bases. The CDR3 DNA reads as TGTGCCAGCAGCCGAAATACAGGGGCCCCTGGAAACACCATATATTTT. This encodes CASSRNTGAPGNTIYF. Combining the CDR3 with reference TRBV5-4 and TRBJ1-3 gives the whole variable domain ETGVTQSPTHLIKTRGQQVTLRCSSQSGHNTVSWYQQALGQGPQFIFQYYREEENGRGNFPPRFSGLQFPNYSSELNVNALELDDSALYLCASSRNTGAPGNTIYFGEGSWLTVV.